These 22 T cell receptor beta chains originate from one sample sequenced in a study of glioma-infiltrating T cells. TCR alpha and beta CDR3 regions were amplified from RNA using iRepertoire nested multiplex PCR. TCRdb ran MiXCR on the multiplex PCR reads and lists one entry per CDR3 protein. Of 300,000 to 450,000 distinct CDR3 sequences listed, 41% are singletons. Sequenced sample: glioma tissue, nonneoplastic brain tissue, or PBMCs (not recorded which). Receptor source: a human donor with low-grade glioma or glioblastoma, undergoing nonglioma brain surgery, or in good health (not recorded which).

This clonotype was counted at least ten times. The chain uses TRBV6-1 and TRBJ1-5, with D perhaps TRBD1 (6 bases). Germline values: CDR1 MNHNS, CDR2 SASEGT. With 5 bases removed from V and 3 bases from J, the gap between germline ends came to 11 bases. The CDR3 is 14 residues long. The CDR3 region has the DNA TGTGCCAGCAGTCCCGGACAGTACAATCAGCCCCAGCATTTT. Translated: CASSPGQYNQPQHF.

For the CDR3, the DNA is TGCGCCAGCAGCTTACAGGTCTCAAACACTGAAGCTTTCTTT. Its translation is CASSLQVSNTEAFF. The rearrangement uses TRBV5-1 and TRBJ1-1, with D perhaps matching TRBD1 (5 bases). Germline assignment: CDR1 SGHRS and CDR2 YFSETQ. CDR3 length: 14 amino acids. Trimming removed 2 bases at V and 2 bases at J, with 10 bases between. Using reference TRBV5-1 and TRBJ1-1 for the parts outside the CDR3, the full variable domain is KAGVTQTPRYLIKTRGQQVTLSCSPISGHRSVSWYQQTPGQGLQFLFEYFSETQRNKGNFPGRFSGRQFSNSRSEMNVSTLELGDSALYLCASSLQVSNTEAFFGQGTRLTVV.

This clonotype was counted between two and nine times. The chain combines TRBV6-6 with TRBJ2-3; tentatively, D is TRBD2 (5 bases). This CDR3 spans 15 amino acids. Germline values: CDR1 MNHNY, CDR2 SVGAGI (reference sequence). The V and J ends lost 0 bases and 2 bases respectively, with 9 bases between them. CDR3 loop: CASSYSGSATDTQYF. CDR3 DNA: TGTGCCAGCAGTTACTCGGGTAGCGCCACAGATACGCAGTATTTT.

The chain recombines TRBV2 with TRBJ2-1; 8 bases agree with TRBD2. The CDR3 is 17 residues long. The V and J ends lost 6 bases and 0 bases, in that order; junction bases with no gene match: 10. Germline V gives CDR1 SNHLY, CDR2 FYNNEI. The CDR3: CASSYVIAGNSYNEQFF. The CDR3 DNA follows: TGTGCCAGCAGCTACGTTATAGCGGGGAACTCCTACAATGAGCAGTTCTTC.

This chain connects TRBV3-1 to TRBJ2-5; 12 bases fit TRBD2. CDR3 length: 15 residues. J was trimmed by 5 bases and V by 4 bases; bases with no gene match: 5. Germline-derived CDR1 and CDR2 are LGHDT and YNNKEL (reference sequence). The CDR3, as DNA: TGTGCCAGCAGCCGGACTAGCGGGGACGACGAGACCCAGTACTTC. This encodes CASSRTSGDDETQYF.

This clonotype was detected only once. V and J are TRBV6-8 and TRBJ2-2, with 9 bases identical to TRBD2. Germline V lookup: CDR1 MNHGY, CDR2 SAAAGT. Trimming at V came to 2 bases and at J to 6 bases, leaving 10 bases not matched to a gene. The CDR3 runs to 17 residues. The DNA of the CDR3 is TGTGCCAGCAGTTACGGCGGGAGGGCCACCGTTGCCGGGGAGCTGTTTTTT. Amino acid sequence: CASSYGGRATVAGELFF.

This chain joins TRBV19 and TRBJ2-2; TRBD1 agrees at 7 bases. The CDR3 consists of 16 residues. The germline V gene has CDR1 LNHDA and CDR2 SQIVND (reference sequence). The J segment lost 3 bases and the V segment lost 5 bases, leaving 9 bases of the junction unmatched. CDR3 DNA: TGTGCCAGTAGTCGAACATTACAGGGGTACACCGGGGAGCTGTTTTTT. As protein: CASSRTLQGYTGELFF.

This sequence joins TRBV20-1 and TRBJ2-1; TRBD1 aligns across 10 bases. With V trimmed by 3 bases and J by 7 bases, 3 bases remained unmatched. The germline V gene has CDR1 DFQATT and CDR2 SNEGSKA (reference sequence). The CDR3 extends over 13 amino acids. The chain's CDR3 is CSASGTGVNEQFF. As DNA, the CDR3 is TGCAGTGCTAGCGGGACAGGGGTTAATGAGCAGTTCTTC.

Comment on this clonotype: Because it lacks the conserved phenylalanine or tryptophan at the end, this CDR3 is likely a read error. The chain recombines TRBV20-1 with TRBJ2-1; the D gene could be TRBD1 or TRBD2 (5 bases each). The CDR3 length is 15 residues. Germline assignment: CDR1 DFQATT and CDR2 SNEGSKA (reference sequence). V lost 6 bases, J lost 5 bases, and 20 bases lay in between. The CDR3, as DNA: TGCAGTGCCCTTGCACCGGGACCCCGAAACAATGAGCAGTTCCTC. Translating it yields CSALAPGPRNNEQFL.

This chain joins TRBV2 and TRBJ2-1, with TRBD1 matching 10 bases. CDR1 is SNHLY and CDR2 is FYNNEI in the germline V gene. The CDR3 contains 13 residues. The V segment lost 7 bases and the J segment 10 bases; nucleotides outside the gene matches: 7. CDR3 loop: CASNRDRGREQFF. The DNA of the CDR3 is TGTGCCAGCAACAGGGACAGGGGCCGCGAGCAGTTCTTC.

CDR3 loop: CSVDNEQFF. The CDR3 DNA reads as TGCAGCGTTGACAATGAGCAGTTCTTC. The chain joins TRBV29-1 to TRBJ2-1; D gene unclear. Trimming shortened V by 3 bases and J by 6 bases, and 0 bases separated the two germline ends. This CDR3 is built from 9 residues. Germline CDR1 and CDR2: SQVTM and ANQGSEA.

The table lists this clonotype with many counts. The chain has TRBV6-1 and TRBJ2-7, with 13 bases aligning to TRBD2. The V segment lost 7 bases and the J segment 3 bases; nucleotides outside the gene matches: 3. Germline values: CDR1 MNHNS, CDR2 SASEGT. The CDR3 is made up of 14 amino acids. The CDR3 loop reads CASKWTSGSYEQYF. In DNA, the CDR3 is TGTGCCAGCAAGTGGACTAGCGGGAGCTACGAGCAGTACTTC.

The CDR3 DNA is TGTGCCAGTAGTATTCCGAGGGGCAGCTATCAGCCCCAGCATTTT. Its protein product is CASSIPRGSYQPQHF. J is TRBJ1-5 and V is TRBV19; tentatively, D is TRBD1 (5 bases). Germline values: CDR1 LNHDA, CDR2 SQIVND (reference sequence). CDR3 size: 15 residues. V lost 3 bases and J lost 5, with 14 bases in between.

V is TRBV11-2 and J is TRBJ2-7, with D unclear. CDR1 and CDR2 (germline): SGHAT, FQNNGV. Trimming took off 4 bases at V and 0 bases at J, with 7 bases between the two ends. The CDR3 is 13 residues long. The DNA for the CDR3 is TGTGCCAGCAGCTCGACTCTCTCCTACGAGCAGTACTTC. The encoded protein is CASSSTLSYEQYF.

The V and J genes are TRBV7-9 and TRBJ1-3, with unresolved D. Germline lookup yields CDR1 SEHNR and CDR2 FQNEAQ (reference sequence). This CDR3 has 14 residues. The V end was cut by 2 bases, the J end by 0 bases, with 5 bases between. The CDR3 DNA reads as TGTGCCAGCAGCTTACAGGACTCTGGAAACACCATATATTTT. Protein sequence: CASSLQDSGNTIYF.

The V and J genes are TRBV7-6 and TRBJ2-3; tentatively, D is TRBD2 (7 bases). Trimming left V 5 bases short and J 0 bases short, with 15 bases between. CDR1 SGHVS and CDR2 FNYEAQ come from the germline V gene. The CDR3 runs 16 residues. CDR3 in amino acids: CASSPRGAGSTDTQYF. CDR3 bases: TGTGCCAGCAGCCCCAGGGGAGCGGGGAGCACAGATACGCAGTATTTT.

This clonotype came up a few times. This CDR3 is missing its conserved last phenylalanine or tryptophan, likely due to a read error. The chain is built from TRBV14 and TRBJ2-5; D ambiguous. The germline V and J ends were trimmed by 1 base and 7 bases, with 10 bases remaining between them. Germline lookup yields CDR1 SGHDN and CDR2 FVKESK. CDR3 length: 13 residues. The CDR3 protein is CASSQAMVVTQYL. CDR3 DNA: TGTGCCAGCAGCCAAGCCATGGTGGTGACCCAGTACCTC.

The rearrangement joins TRBV28 to TRBJ2-5; D not certain. CDR3 length: 14 amino acids. Trimming stripped 6 bases from V and 1 base from J, with 12 bases between. Germline V gene lookup returns CDR1 MDHEN and CDR2 SYDVKM. CDR3 amino acids: CASSNARSQETQYF. The CDR3 nucleotides are TGTGCCAGCAGCAACGCCCGCTCCCAAGAGACCCAGTACTTC.

This clonotype was detected ten times or more. The gene calls are TRBV7-2 and TRBJ2-3, with D possibly TRBD1 on 6 matching bases. The CDR3 runs to 14 residues. CDR1 and CDR2 (germline): SGHTA, FQGNSA. The V end lost 3 bases, the J end lost 6 bases, and 13 bases lay between the germline ends. This CDR3 is CASSFPGHRDTQYF. The CDR3 DNA reads as TGTGCCAGCAGCTTCCCGGGACACCGCGATACGCAGTATTTT.

This clonotype occurred many times. The chain has TRBV20-1 and TRBJ2-3; D assignment may be TRBD1 or TRBD2 (6 bases each). The V end lost 0 bases, the J end lost 5 bases, and 15 bases lay between the germline ends. The CDR3 is 15 amino acids. Looked up from germline, CDR1 is DFQATT and CDR2 is SNEGSKA (reference sequence). CDR3 residues: CSARDLKGGLDTQYF. CDR3 DNA sequence: TGCAGTGCTAGAGATCTTAAAGGGGGGTTAGATACGCAGTATTTT.

The rearrangement links TRBV7-3 to TRBJ2-7, with a weak D call TRBD2 (6 bases). The CDR3 runs to 13 residues. Between the trimmed V and J ends, which lost 3 bases and 6 bases, there was a span of 12 bases. CDR1 is SGHTA and CDR2 is FQGTGA in the germline V gene. The CDR3 spells CASSLGGFGEQYF. The CDR3 DNA reads as TGTGCCAGCAGCTTGGGGGGTTTTGGCGAGCAGTACTTC. The full variable domain, in which reference TRBV7-3 and TRBJ2-7 provide the parts outside the CDR3, is GAGVSQTPSNKVTEKGKYVELRCDPISGHTALYWYRQSLGQGPEFLIYFQGTGAADDSGLPNDRFFAVRPEGSVSTLKIQRTERGDSAVYLCASSLGGFGEQYFGPGTRLTVT.

Details on this clonotype: A much larger clone is a single base away; this may be a read error. The chain couples TRBV28 to TRBJ2-1, with a weak D call TRBD1 (6 bases). The CDR3 runs 16 residues. CDR1 and CDR2 from the germline V gene are MDHEN and SYDVKM. Trimming removed 1 base from V and 13 bases from J, with 23 bases in between. The CDR3 nucleotides are TGTGCCAGCAGTTTATTTCAGGGGCCCAACCAAGAGACCCAGTTCTTC. It translates to CASSLFQGPNQETQFF.